The 21 T cell receptor beta chains given below trace back to one sample, sequenced in a study of CD8 T cells in Susac syndrome. With random hexamers, reverse transcription was performed on about 0.45 to 1 ug of RNA. TCRdb re-analysed the immunoSEQ multiplex PCR reads in MiXCR, keeping a single row per CDR3 protein. The sample includes around 160,000 distinct CDR3 sequences, around 94% of them seen just once. The specimen sequenced was CD4+ T cells from PBMCs. The receptor source for this set is a human donor in good health.

This chain connects TRBV29-1 to TRBJ1-1; D might be TRBD1 (5 bases). The CDR3 has 13 amino acids. Germline V gene sequence: CDR1 SQVTM, CDR2 ANQGSEA. V lost 7 bases, J lost 1 base, and 13 bases lay in between. The DNA of the CDR3 is TGCAGCGCCGGGACGCAAGGGAACACTGAAGCTTTCTTT. Translating it yields CSAGTQGNTEAFF.

The rearrangement uses TRBV6-1 and TRBJ2-5, with D perhaps being TRBD1 or TRBD2 (6 bases each). The germline V gene encodes CDR1 MNHNS and CDR2 SASEGT. The CDR3 has 15 amino acids. V was trimmed by 6 bases and J by 3 bases, leaving 17 bases between them. This CDR3 reads CASSPGGPVEETQYF. For the CDR3, the DNA is TGTGCCAGCAGCCCCGGGGGCCCTGTGGAAGAGACCCAGTACTTC.

The V call is TRBV20-1, the J call TRBJ2-7, with TRBD2 matching over 7 bases. Germline trimming cut 3 bases from V and 2 bases from J; bases unmatched to any gene: 10. The CDR3 length is 15 residues. Germline CDR1 and CDR2: DFQATT and SNEGSKA (reference sequence). This chain's CDR3 is CSARSTASGPYEQYF. DNA of the CDR3: TGCAGTGCTAGGAGTACGGCTAGCGGTCCCTACGAGCAGTACTTC.

The V and J genes are TRBV5-1 and TRBJ2-1; 7 bases map to TRBD1. The CDR3 consists of 14 residues. With 0 bases clipped from V and 3 bases from J, the junction kept 0 bases outside the gene matches. The V gene's germline CDR1 is SGHRS and CDR2 YFSETQ. CDR3 coding DNA: TGCGCCAGCAGCTTGGGGACAGGCTACAATGAGCAGTTCTTC. The encoded protein is CASSLGTGYNEQFF.

The chain links TRBV9 to TRBJ2-7; D might be TRBD2 (5 bases). Germline CDR1 SGDLS, CDR2 YYNGEE. The germline V and J ends were trimmed by 4 bases and 6 bases, with 14 bases remaining between them. This CDR3 is 13 amino acids long. The CDR3, as DNA: TGTGCCAGCAGCCCCCGACTAACCGGCGAGCAGTACTTC. As protein: CASSPRLTGEQYF.

This chain joins TRBV5-1 and TRBJ2-7; possibly TRBD2 for D (6 bases). Deletions cut 3 bases from V and 6 bases from J, with 13 bases between. CDR1 is SGHRS, CDR2 YFSETQ, per germline. The CDR3 is made up of 13 amino acids. The CDR3 is CASSWSTRSEQYF. CDR3 DNA: TGCGCCAGCAGCTGGTCGACTAGAAGCGAGCAGTACTTC.

This clonotype was recorded once. This chain uses TRBV29-1 with TRBJ2-3, with 7 bases lining up with TRBD2. J gave up 1 base and V 5 bases, and 3 bases lay outside the gene matches. The CDR3 consists of 13 residues. Germline V gene sequence: CDR1 SQVTM, CDR2 ANQGSEA. The DNA of the CDR3 is TGCAGCGTTCGGACTAGTGGCACAGATACGCAGTATTTT. Its translation is CSVRTSGTDTQYF.

This clonotype appeared once. The rearrangement uses TRBV9 and TRBJ2-7; 7 positions agree with TRBD1. Germline loops: CDR1 SGDLS, CDR2 YYNGEE. This CDR3 spans 13 amino acids. The junction had 6 bases not matched to a gene; V was cut back by 3 bases and J by 6 bases. Written as DNA, the CDR3 is TGTGCCAGCAGCGCCCAAACAGGGGCCGAGCAGTACTTC. This sequence encodes CASSAQTGAEQYF.

The genes are TRBV20-1 and TRBJ2-6; 7 bases match TRBD2. With 0 bases clipped from V and 0 bases from J, the junction kept 8 bases outside the gene matches. Germline V CDR1 and CDR2: DFQATT, SNEGSKA (reference sequence). CDR3 length equals 18 residues. CDR3 residues: CSARDPRGGASGANVLTF. The CDR3 DNA reads TGCAGTGCTAGAGATCCCCGGGGAGGGGCCTCTGGGGCCAACGTCCTGACTTTC.

This chain joins TRBV29-1 and TRBJ1-2; TRBD1 matches 9 bases. Germline loops: CDR1 SQVTM, CDR2 ANQGSEA. Trimming removed 7 bases from V and 6 bases from J; junction bases left unmatched: 12. The CDR3 has 14 amino acids. This chain's CDR3 is CSASSGTGRHGYTF. The CDR3 DNA reads as TGCAGCGCCTCGTCCGGGACAGGGCGTCATGGCTACACCTTC.

The chain links TRBV6-5 to TRBJ1-6, with D possibly matching TRBD1 (6 bases). Germline loops: CDR1 MNHEY, CDR2 SVGAGI. This CDR3 is 15 amino acids long. Trimming took 2 bases from V and 6 from J, leaving 11 bases between them. CDR3 DNA: TGTGCCAGCAGTTACCGGGGGGCTGGTAATTCACCCCTCCACTTT. It translates to CASSYRGAGNSPLHF.

The genes are TRBV5-1 and TRBJ2-7, with TRBD2 matching over 8 bases. The CDR3 has 15 amino acids. The V gene's germline CDR1 is SGHRS and CDR2 YFSETQ. The trim removed 4 bases at V and 7 bases at J, leaving 13 bases unmatched. Here the CDR3 reads CASSPGGASTKEQYF. The CDR3 coding sequence is TGCGCCAGCAGCCCGGGAGGGGCGAGCACGAAAGAGCAGTACTTC.

The chain has TRBV20-1 and TRBJ2-7, with D possibly matching TRBD1 (5 bases). Germline values: CDR1 DFQATT, CDR2 SNEGSKA (reference sequence). This CDR3 has 15 residues. V lost 0 bases, J lost 4 bases, and 16 bases lay in between. The CDR3 loop is CSARDRQGLNYEQYF. In nucleotides, the CDR3 is TGCAGTGCTAGAGATCGGCAGGGTCTAAATTACGAGCAGTACTTC.

This clonotype was recorded a few times. The genes are TRBV7-2 and TRBJ1-2; possibly TRBD1 for D (5 bases). Germline CDR1 is SGHTA and CDR2 is FQGNSA. V was pared by 5 bases and J by 7 bases, with 14 bases between. The CDR3 is 13 amino acids. This CDR3 is CASSLEGHSGYTF. CDR3 nucleotide sequence: TGTGCCAGCAGCCTCGAGGGGCATAGTGGCTACACCTTC.

The chain is built from TRBV19 and TRBJ1-5, with no clear D. The CDR3 consists of 15 residues. Germline lookup yields CDR1 LNHDA and CDR2 SQIVND (reference sequence). V was trimmed by 3 bases and J by 2 bases, leaving 11 bases between them. CDR3 in amino acids: CASSIQALGNQPQHF. The CDR3 DNA sequence: TGTGCCAGTAGTATCCAGGCTTTGGGCAATCAGCCCCAGCATTTT.

This sequence joins TRBV7-2 and TRBJ2-5; D perhaps matches TRBD1 (5 bases). The CDR3 runs to 14 residues. V was cut by 1 base and J by 5 bases, with 11 bases left in between. CDR1 and CDR2 (germline): SGHTA, FQGNSA. The CDR3 loop reads CASSLGTIGETQYF. CDR3 bases: TGTGCCAGCAGCTTAGGGACAATAGGGGAGACCCAGTACTTC.

The chain is built from TRBV15 and TRBJ1-2; D unresolved. Germline V lookup: CDR1 LNHNV, CDR2 YYDKDF (reference sequence). Trimming left V 3 bases short and J 6 bases short, with 8 bases between. The CDR3 consists of 12 residues. The CDR3 region has the DNA TGTGCCACCAGCAGCCTCTCGGATGGCTACACCTTC. This encodes CATSSLSDGYTF.

This clonotype has a single count. V usage is TRBV6-2 or TRBV6-3 and J usage is TRBJ1-1; 7 positions match TRBD1. Germline values: CDR1 MNHEY, CDR2 SVGEGT. The CDR3 sequence is 13 residues long. Trimming took 3 bases from V and 6 from J; bases not matched to a gene: 4. The CDR3 protein is CASSYQQGSEAFF. DNA for the CDR3: TGTGCCAGCAGTTATCAACAGGGGTCTGAAGCTTTCTTT.

This clonotype was counted a single time. The gene calls are TRBV20-1 and TRBJ1-2; D gene unclear. Deletions cut 2 bases from V and 5 bases from J, with 9 bases between. In germline, CDR1 is DFQATT, CDR2 SNEGSKA (reference sequence). This CDR3 has 12 residues. The CDR3 here is CSARQREYGYTF. CDR3 DNA: TGCAGTGCTAGACAACGGGAATATGGCTACACCTTC.

The chain links TRBV19 to TRBJ1-2; D gene unclear. CDR1 and CDR2 from the germline V gene are LNHDA and SQIVND (reference sequence). The CDR3 spans 10 residues. V was clipped by 10 bases and J by 3 bases, with 6 bases between them. In DNA form, the CDR3 reads TGTGCCACCGGGGACTATGGCTACACCTTC. It encodes CATGDYGYTF.

V gene TRBV20-1 combines with J gene TRBJ2-5; D possibly matches TRBD1 or TRBD2 (6 bases each). Trimming removed 0 bases at V and 5 bases at J, with 10 bases between. Germline V gene lookup returns CDR1 DFQATT and CDR2 SNEGSKA (reference sequence). CDR3 length: 13 residues. The CDR3 is CSARDGGGETQYF. For the CDR3, the DNA is TGCAGTGCTAGAGATGGAGGGGGGGAGACCCAGTACTTC.